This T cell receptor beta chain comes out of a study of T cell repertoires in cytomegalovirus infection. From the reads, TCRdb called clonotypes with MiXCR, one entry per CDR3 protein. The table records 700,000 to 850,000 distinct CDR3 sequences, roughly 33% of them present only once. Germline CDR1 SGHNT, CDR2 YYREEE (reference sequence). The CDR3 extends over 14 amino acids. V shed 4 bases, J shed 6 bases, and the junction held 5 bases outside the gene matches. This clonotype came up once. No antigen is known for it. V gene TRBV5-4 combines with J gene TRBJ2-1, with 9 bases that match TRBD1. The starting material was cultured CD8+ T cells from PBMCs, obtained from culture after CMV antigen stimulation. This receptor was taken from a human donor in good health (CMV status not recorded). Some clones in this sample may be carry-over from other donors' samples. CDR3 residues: CASSGGQGGNEQFF. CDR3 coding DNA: TGTGCCAGCAGCGGGGGACAGGGTGGCAATGAGCAGTTCTTC.